These T cell receptor beta chains were read from a single sample in a study of blood T cell repertoires in COVID-19. Libraries were prepared by immunoSEQ multiplex PCR; TCRdb keeps only in-frame clonotypes and omits some of them. The sample yields fewer than 500,000 clones, roughly 90% seen once. What was sequenced was PBMCs or T cells enriched from blood (not recorded which). The receptors were sampled from a woman aged 25-40 years with acute COVID-19. The CDR3 runs from the conserved cysteine through the conserved F or W. The D gene is left open where the match is weak. The size entry is marked missing in some rows and otherwise reads once, few, many or a size class.

j_call cdr3_length d_call clone_size v_call cdr3_aa cdr3_nt
TRBJ2-3 15 TRBD2 - TRBV9 CASSPRLAGADTQYF TGTGCCAGCAGCCCCCGGCTAGCGGGGGCAGATACGCAGTATTTT
TRBJ2-1 14 TRBD1 - TRBV3-1/TRBV3-2 CASSQEGGQAEQFF TGTGCCAGCAGCCAAGAGGGGGGACAGGCTGAGCAGTTCTTC
TRBJ1-4 16 - - TRBV27 CASRRTRGGVGEKLFF TGTGCCAGCAGGCGCACTAGGGGGGGGGTGGGGGAAAAACTGTTTTTT
TRBJ1-4 13 - - TRBV12-3/TRBV12-4 CASSKGVDEKLFF TGTGCCAGCAGTAAAGGGGTTGATGAAAAACTGTTTTTT
TRBJ1-2 14 - - TRBV21-1 CASSKSRQEDLGTF TGTGCCAGCAGCAAATCTCGACAGGAGGACCTTGGCACCTTC
TRBJ2-5 16 TRBD2 - TRBV7-2 CASSFTRNGGEETQYF TGTGCCAGCAGCTTCACTCGTAACGGGGGGGAAGAGACCCAGTACTTC
TRBJ1-2 14 - - TRBV9 CASSVALSGYGYTF TGTGCCAGCAGCGTAGCTTTGTCCGGCTATGGCTACACCTTC
TRBJ1-2 15 - - TRBV24-1 CATSDSLRPNYGYTF TGTGCCACCAGTGATTCGTTGCGTCCTAACTATGGCTACACCTTC
TRBJ2-7 13 TRBD1 - TRBV2 CASSETATGGLYF TGTGCCAGCAGTGAAACCGCTACAGGGGGTCTGTACTTC
TRBJ2-7 14 TRBD1 - TRBV27 CASKSGTGPYEQYF TGTGCCAGCAAGTCCGGGACAGGTCCGTACGAGCAGTACTTC
TRBJ1-5 15 - - TRBV7-6 CASSQSPGVNQPQHF TGTGCCAGCAGCCAGAGTCCCGGAGTAAATCAGCCCCAGCATTTT
TRBJ1-2 14 TRBD1 - TRBV5-1 CASSFAQGSAGYTF TGCGCCAGCAGCTTTGCACAGGGGTCGGCTGGCTACACCTTC
TRBJ1-3 16 - - TRBV4-3 CASSQATGSSGNTIYF TGCGCCAGCAGCCAAGCAACAGGGTCCTCTGGAAACACCATATATTTT
TRBJ1-5 15 TRBD1 - TRBV7-2 CASSFGDREHQPQHF TGTGCCAGCAGCTTCGGAGACAGGGAGCATCAGCCCCAGCATTTT
TRBJ2-1 14 TRBD1 - TRBV5-1 CASSKGQEYNEQFF TGCGCCAGCAGCAAGGGACAGGAATACAATGAGCAGTTCTTC
TRBJ1-2 15 - few TRBV27 CASSFSRGLYYGYTF TGTGCCAGCAGTTTTAGCAGGGGTTTGTACTATGGCTACACCTTC
TRBJ2-7 14 - - TRBV29-1 CSVEGGLGGREQYF TGCAGCGTTGAAGGAGGGCTCGGTGGCCGCGAGCAGTACTTC
TRBJ1-1 15 - - TRBV10-3 CAISEWTTANTEAFF TGTGCCATCAGTGAGTGGACGACAGCGAACACTGAAGCTTTCTTT